The 22 T cell receptor beta chains below all came from one sample that was sequenced in a study of OX40 agonist ivuxolimab in advanced cancers. Only in-frame clones appear in the TCRdb table, and some are missing; sequencing was by immunoSEQ multiplex PCR. The profile covers approximately 82,000 clones, with roughly 92% appearing a single time and about 0.63% taken by the ten largest. The sample was CD4+ or CD8+ T cells sorted from blood, taken in a trial of the OX40 agonist ivuxolimab. The receptors shown here come from an adult with an advanced solid tumor such as melanoma, head and neck, liver or kidney cancer.

The gene calls are TRBV2 and TRBJ2-3; D unresolved. CDR1 is SNHLY and CDR2 is FYNNEI in the germline V gene. The CDR3 is 12 residues long. Trimming left V 7 bases short and J 2 bases short, with 7 bases between. The CDR3 nucleotides are TGTGCCAGCATTAGGAACACAGATACGCAGTATTTT. Protein product: CASIRNTDTQYF.

This chain joins TRBV6-5 and TRBJ2-7, with D unresolved. The CDR3 consists of 15 residues. V lost 4 bases and J 3 bases, leaving 16 bases between the germline ends. Germline CDR1 MNHEY, CDR2 SVGAGI. CDR3 sequence (DNA): TGTGCCAGCAGTTTTTTACGGACGGAAGACTACGAGCAGTACTTC. Its protein is CASSFLRTEDYEQYF.

The chain couples TRBV12-5 to TRBJ2-7, with 9 nucleotides matching TRBD1. The germline V gene has CDR1 LGHNT and CDR2 FRNRAP. CDR3 length: 14 amino acids. V lost 1 base, J lost 5 bases, and 3 bases stayed unmatched. In DNA, the CDR3 is TGTGCTAGTGGTTTGGGGACAGGGGTCAACGAGCAGTACTTC. Amino acid sequence: CASGLGTGVNEQYF.

This clone was recorded once. The gene calls are TRBV10-1 and TRBJ2-1, with 13 nucleotides matching TRBD2. Germline V gene sequence: CDR1 WNHNN, CDR2 SYGVQD (reference sequence). This CDR3 comprises 15 residues. With V trimmed by 4 bases and J by 6 bases, 3 bases remained unmatched. As DNA, the CDR3 is TGCGCCAGCAGTGGCGGGACTAGCGGGGCCAATGAGCAGTTCTTC. Its translation: CASSGGTSGANEQFF.

V and J are TRBV9 and TRBJ2-2, with 9 bases aligning to TRBD2. Per the germline V gene, CDR1 is SGDLS and CDR2 is YYNGEE. The V gene end was trimmed by 0 bases and the J gene end by 4 bases; junction bases not matched to a gene: 7. The CDR3 loop spans 17 amino acids. In DNA form, the CDR3 reads TGTGCCAGCAGCGTAGGAGGCGGAGCGGGGGGCACCGGGGAGCTGTTTTTT. Protein: CASSVGGGAGGTGELFF.

This chain joins TRBV27 and TRBJ2-1; D could derive from TRBD1 or TRBD2 (7 bases each). The CDR3 spans 16 residues. From germline, CDR1 is MNHEY and CDR2 SMNVEV (reference sequence). V lost 6 bases and J lost 2, with 17 bases in between. The CDR3 is CASRTQGGQPYNEQFF. In DNA form, the CDR3 reads TGTGCCAGCAGGACCCAGGGGGGGCAGCCCTACAATGAGCAGTTCTTC.

The chain carries TRBV6-5 and TRBJ2-7; D possibly matches TRBD1 or TRBD2 (6 bases each). Trimming removed 4 bases from V and 9 bases from J, with 22 bases in between. The germline gives CDR1 MNHEY, CDR2 SVGAGI. The CDR3 loop spans 15 amino acids. CDR3 sequence: CASSSGGGIGGGQYF. The CDR3 DNA reads TGTGCCAGCAGTTCCGGAGGGGGGATCGGTGGTGGGCAGTACTTC.

V usage is TRBV11-3 and J usage is TRBJ2-2, with unresolved D. The CDR3 is 13 residues long. V lost 1 base and J 8 bases, leaving 8 bases between the germline ends. Germline V gene lookup returns CDR1 SGHNT and CDR2 YENEEA. For the CDR3, the DNA is TGTGCCAGCAGCTTAGTTTTCGCTGGGGAGCTGTTTTTT. As protein: CASSLVFAGELFF.

The V and J genes are TRBV5-1 and TRBJ2-1; 10 bases match TRBD2. V shed 4 bases, J shed 2 bases, and the junction held 6 bases outside the gene matches. The CDR3 has 16 residues. Per germline, CDR1 SGHRS and CDR2 YFSETQ. The CDR3 loop reads CASSQAGGSTYNEQFF. CDR3 nucleotides: TGCGCCAGCAGCCAAGCGGGAGGGAGCACCTACAATGAGCAGTTCTTC.

The chain carries TRBV18 and TRBJ1-5; 9 nucleotides agree with TRBD1. The CDR3 is made up of 15 amino acids. V dropped 4 bases and J dropped 7; count of bases not matched to a gene: 8. Per germline, CDR1 KGHSH and CDR2 LQKENI. The CDR3: CASSLGTGSKQPQHF. The CDR3 DNA reads TGTGCCAGCTCACTTGGGACAGGGAGTAAACAGCCCCAGCATTTT.

This clone came up once. V and J are TRBV15 and TRBJ2-7; the D is unclear. With 0 bases removed from V and 6 bases from J, the gap between germline ends came to 6 bases. Germline CDR1 reads LNHNV; CDR2 reads YYDKDF (reference sequence). This CDR3 contains 12 residues. In DNA, the CDR3 is TGTGCCACCAGCAGAGATTTTCTCGAGCAGTACTTC. Its protein is CATSRDFLEQYF.

This chain links TRBV30 with TRBJ1-4; tentative D call: TRBD1 (6 bases). Per the germline V gene, CDR1 is GTSNPN and CDR2 is SVGIG (reference sequence). Trimming removed 4 bases at V and 8 bases at J, with 14 bases between. This CDR3 is 13 amino acids long. This CDR3 is CAWKRGAGEKLFF. CDR3 nucleotides: TGTGCCTGGAAGCGGGGGGCTGGGGAAAAACTGTTTTTT.

The chain employs TRBV10-3 and TRBJ1-1; 8 bases are shared with TRBD1. The length of the CDR3 is 14 residues. Per the germline V gene, CDR1 is ENHRY and CDR2 is SYGVKD. Trimming took 2 bases from V and 8 from J; bases not matched to a gene: 7. This chain's CDR3 is CAISEAQGAREAFF. DNA for the CDR3: TGTGCCATCAGTGAGGCTCAGGGGGCGAGAGAAGCTTTCTTT.

The chain has TRBV7-3 and TRBJ1-4; D unresolved. The germline gives CDR1 SGHTA, CDR2 FQGTGA. CDR3 length: 13 residues. Deletions cut 9 bases from V and 4 bases from J, with 12 bases between. The CDR3, as DNA: TGTGCCAGAGGTAGAGGTTATAATGAAAAACTGTTTTTT. It translates to CARGRGYNEKLFF.

J is TRBJ1-1 and V is TRBV6-6, with TRBD1 as a possible D gene (5 bases). The ends were cut back, 4 bases at V and 1 base at J, with 10 bases in the middle. This CDR3 has 14 residues. Germline loops: CDR1 MNHNY, CDR2 SVGAGI (reference sequence). Here the CDR3 DNA reads TGTGCCAGCAGTTCGGAGGGGCCGAACACTGAAGCTTTCTTT. As protein: CASSSEGPNTEAFF.

The chain is built from TRBV5-1 and TRBJ1-6; 9 nucleotides line up with TRBD1. V was clipped by 4 bases and J by 7 bases; unmatched bases: 15. The CDR3 runs to 18 residues. CDR1 and CDR2 (germline): SGHRS, YFSETQ. CDR3: CASSPGAFTGGGNSPLHF. The CDR3 nucleotides are TGCGCCAGCAGCCCAGGCGCCTTCACAGGGGGCGGGAATTCACCCCTCCACTTT.

The rearrangement links TRBV6-5 to TRBJ1-5; 8 nucleotides agree with TRBD1. Germline lookup yields CDR1 MNHEY and CDR2 SVGAGI. V shed 0 bases and J 7 bases; nucleotides not matched to a gene: 5. The CDR3 length is 15 residues. As DNA, the CDR3 is TGTGCCAGCAGTTACTCGACAGGGGCTGGACAGCCCCAGCATTTT. Residues: CASSYSTGAGQPQHF.

V gene TRBV6-1 combines with J gene TRBJ1-2, with D uncertain. Deletions cut 2 bases from V and 0 bases from J, with 13 bases between. Germline V lookup: CDR1 MNHNS, CDR2 SASEGT. CDR3 size: 16 residues. CDR3 region: CASSESIRFANYGYTF. CDR3 in DNA: TGTGCCAGCAGTGAATCGATCAGATTCGCTAACTATGGCTACACCTTC.

The chain couples TRBV7-3 to TRBJ2-3; weak D call: TRBD1 (6 bases). V dropped 0 bases and J dropped 4 bases, with 11 bases sitting between them. CDR1 is SGHTA and CDR2 is FQGTGA in the germline V gene. The CDR3 spans 15 residues. For the CDR3, the DNA is TGTGCCAGCAGCTTAACGGGGGCCGAGGCAGATACGCAGTATTTT. Translation: CASSLTGAEADTQYF.

The chain carries TRBV27 and TRBJ1-2, with D hard to call. This CDR3 contains 14 residues. V was pared by 5 bases and J by 4 bases, with 14 bases between. Germline V gene lookup returns CDR1 MNHEY and CDR2 SMNVEV (reference sequence). The CDR3 bases are TGTGCCAGCAGTACACTACTCTCTGGCTATGGCTACACCTTC. Translated, it gives CASSTLLSGYGYTF.

The gene calls are TRBV19 and TRBJ2-2, with unresolved D. The CDR3 spans 12 residues. Per the germline V gene, CDR1 is LNHDA and CDR2 is SQIVND (reference sequence). V shed 7 bases and J shed 4 bases, with 7 bases lying between them. Here the CDR3 reads CASKDPTGELFF. The DNA for the CDR3 is TGTGCCAGTAAGGACCCCACCGGGGAGCTGTTTTTT.

The chain links TRBV19 to TRBJ1-5; no clear D gene. Trimming pared 5 bases from V and 2 bases from J, leaving 13 bases between. The CDR3 consists of 15 residues. The germline V gene has CDR1 LNHDA and CDR2 SQIVND (reference sequence). In nucleotides, the CDR3 is TGTGCCAGTAGTCCGGACCCGCGCGGCAATCAGCCCCAGCATTTT. This gives the protein CASSPDPRGNQPQHF. The full variable domain, in which reference TRBV19 and TRBJ1-5 provide the parts outside the CDR3, is DGGITQSPKYLFRKEGQNVTLSCEQNLNHDAMYWYRQDPGQGLRLIYYSQIVNDFQKGDIAEGYSVSREKKESFPLTVTSAQKNPTAFYLCASSPDPRGNQPQHFGDGTRLSIL.